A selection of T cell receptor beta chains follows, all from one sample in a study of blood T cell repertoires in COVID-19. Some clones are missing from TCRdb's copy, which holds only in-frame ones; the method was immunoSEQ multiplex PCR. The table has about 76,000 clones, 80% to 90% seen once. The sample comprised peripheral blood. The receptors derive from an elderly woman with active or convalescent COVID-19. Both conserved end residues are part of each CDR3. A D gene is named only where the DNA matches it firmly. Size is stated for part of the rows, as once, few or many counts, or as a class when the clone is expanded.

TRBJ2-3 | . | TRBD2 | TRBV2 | TGTGCCAGCACTCCCCCCACTAGCGGGGGACTCACAGATACGCAGTATTTT | CASTPPTSGGLTDTQYF
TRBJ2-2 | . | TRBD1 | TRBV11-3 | TGTGCCAGCGCACGCTCCGGGACAGATAACACCGGGGAGCTGTTTTTT | CASARSGTDNTGELFF
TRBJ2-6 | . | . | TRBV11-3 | TGTGCCAGCAGTTCGGGAGTCTCTGGGGCCAACGTCCTGACTTTC | CASSSGVSGANVLTF
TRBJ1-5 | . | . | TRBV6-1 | TGTGCCAGCAGTGAAGGACAGGACAATCAGCCCCAGCATTTT | CASSEGQDNQPQHF
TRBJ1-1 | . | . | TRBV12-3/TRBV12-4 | TGTGCCAGCAGTTCGTATACTGAAGCTTTCTTT | CASSSYTEAFF
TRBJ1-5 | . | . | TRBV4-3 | TGCGCCAGCAGCCCATCCCCCCGGCAGCCCCAGCATTTT | CASSPSPRQPQHF
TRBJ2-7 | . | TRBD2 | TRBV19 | TGTGCCAGTAGGGAAACTAGCGGGGGCTACGAGCAGTACTTC | CASRETSGGYEQYF
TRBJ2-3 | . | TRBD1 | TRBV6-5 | TGTGCCAGCAGTCGGGGACAGAGATTCACAGATACGCAGTATTTT | CASSRGQRFTDTQYF
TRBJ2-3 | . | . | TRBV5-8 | TGTGCCAGCAGCTTGCGGCAGGTGAAAACAGATACGCAGTATTTT | CASSLRQVKTDTQYF
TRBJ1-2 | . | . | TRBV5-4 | TGTGCCAGCAGCTCGCCTATGGTGGGGGCAGTCAGTAAGGGTGGCTACACCTTC | CASSSPMVGAVSKGGYTF
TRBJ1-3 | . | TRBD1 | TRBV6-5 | TGTGCCAGCAGTAGCGTGACAGGGGTAATGGACACCATATATTTT | CASSSVTGVMDTIYF
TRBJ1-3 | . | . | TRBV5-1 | TGCGCCAGCAGCCCCACCTCGAGGTCCGGAAACACCATATATTTT | CASSPTSRSGNTIYF
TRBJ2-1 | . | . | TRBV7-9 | TGTGCCAGCAGCTTGGCAGGGGCATTGGACGAGCAGTTCTTC | CASSLAGALDEQFF
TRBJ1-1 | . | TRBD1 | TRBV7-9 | TGTGCCAGCAGCTTCGTGACCGGGACAGAAGAAGCTTTCTTT | CASSFVTGTEEAFF
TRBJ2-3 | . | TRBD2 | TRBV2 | TGTGCCAGCAGTGAAGCGACTAGCCTAAAAACAGATACGCAGTATTTT | CASSEATSLKTDTQYF
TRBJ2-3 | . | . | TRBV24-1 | TGTGCCACCAGTGGCGGGACCCAAGCCACAGATACGCAGTATTTT | CATSGGTQATDTQYF
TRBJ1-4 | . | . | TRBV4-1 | TGCGCCAGCAGCCGTATCGCAGGGAATAATGAAAAACTGTTTTTT | CASSRIAGNNEKLFF
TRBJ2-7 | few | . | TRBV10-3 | TGTGCCATCAGTGTGAAGTCTTTTGCAGTCTACGAGCAGTACTTC | CAISVKSFAVYEQYF
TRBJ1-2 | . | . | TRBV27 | TGTGCCAGCAGTTTATCATGGGGGGTAAACTATGGCTACACCTTC | CASSLSWGVNYGYTF
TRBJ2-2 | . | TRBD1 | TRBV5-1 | TGCGCCAGCAGCCCGACGACAGGGGTGGCCGGGGAGCTGTTTTTT | CASSPTTGVAGELFF